This T cell receptor (beta chain) was sequenced for a study of patients and donors after allogeneic stem cell transplantation. TCRdb itself ran the RT-PCR reads through MiXCR, one entry per CDR3 protein. The sample has 9,500 to 15,000 distinct CDR3 sequences, approximately 25% seen once; the top ten hold about 47%. Trimming left V 4 bases short and J 4 bases short, with 8 bases between. The CDR3 is 13 amino acids. Material: blood, either unsorted or a sorted T cell fraction (not recorded which). The sequence came from a human donor who was either an allogeneic HSCT recipient or a stem cell or donor lymphocyte infusion donor (not recorded which). It is not recorded whose cells these are; they may come from a transplant donor. The V call is TRBV12-3 or TRBV12-4, the J call TRBJ1-5; D may be TRBD1 (6 bases). The CDR3 region is CASSSTGNQPQHF. The CDR3 DNA reads as TGTGCCAGCAGTTCGACAGGAAATCAGCCCCAGCATTTT.